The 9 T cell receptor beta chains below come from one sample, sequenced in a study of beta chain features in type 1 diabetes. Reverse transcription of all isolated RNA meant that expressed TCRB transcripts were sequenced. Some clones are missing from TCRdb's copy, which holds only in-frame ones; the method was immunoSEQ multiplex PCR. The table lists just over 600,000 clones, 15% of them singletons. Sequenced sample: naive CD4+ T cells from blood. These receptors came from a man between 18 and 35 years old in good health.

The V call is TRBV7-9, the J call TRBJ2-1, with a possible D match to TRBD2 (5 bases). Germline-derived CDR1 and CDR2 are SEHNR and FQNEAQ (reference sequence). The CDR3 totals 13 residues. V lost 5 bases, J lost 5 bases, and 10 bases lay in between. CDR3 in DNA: TGTGCCAGCAGCCCCGGACTCCACAATGAGCAGTTCTTC. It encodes CASSPGLHNEQFF.

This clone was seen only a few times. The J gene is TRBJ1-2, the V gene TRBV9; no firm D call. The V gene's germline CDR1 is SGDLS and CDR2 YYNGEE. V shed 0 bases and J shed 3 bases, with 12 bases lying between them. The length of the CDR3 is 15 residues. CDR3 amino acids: CASSVAFGRDYGYTF. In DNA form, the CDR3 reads TGTGCCAGCAGCGTAGCTTTCGGGAGGGACTATGGCTACACCTTC.

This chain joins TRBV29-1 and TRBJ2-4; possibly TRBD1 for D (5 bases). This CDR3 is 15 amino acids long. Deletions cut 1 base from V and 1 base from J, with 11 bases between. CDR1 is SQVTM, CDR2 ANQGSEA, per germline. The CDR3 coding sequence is TGCAGCGTTGAAGTTTGGGGCACGGCCAAAAACATTCAGTACTTC. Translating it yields CSVEVWGTAKNIQYF.

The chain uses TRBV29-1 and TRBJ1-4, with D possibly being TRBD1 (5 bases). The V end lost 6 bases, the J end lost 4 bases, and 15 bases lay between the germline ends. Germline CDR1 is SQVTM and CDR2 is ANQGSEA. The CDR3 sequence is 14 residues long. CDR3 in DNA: TGCAGCGTGGGACTCTTCAATAATAATGAAAAACTGTTTTTT. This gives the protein CSVGLFNNNEKLFF. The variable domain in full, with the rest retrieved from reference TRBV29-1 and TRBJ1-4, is SAVISQKPSRDICQRGTSLTIQCQVDSQVTMMFWYRQQPGQSLTLIATANQGSEATYESGFVIDKFPISRPNLTFSTLTVSNMSPEDSSIYLCSVGLFNNNEKLFFGSGTQLSVL.

This chain's CDR3 is CASSSQGARGEQYF. DNA of the CDR3: TGTGCCAGCAGCTCTCAGGGGGCAAGAGGCGAGCAGTACTTC. J is TRBJ2-7 and V is TRBV5-4; 8 bases fit TRBD1. Germline loops: CDR1 SGHNT, CDR2 YYREEE (reference sequence). The junction had 8 bases not matched to a gene; V was cut back by 3 bases and J by 6 bases. This CDR3 has 14 residues.

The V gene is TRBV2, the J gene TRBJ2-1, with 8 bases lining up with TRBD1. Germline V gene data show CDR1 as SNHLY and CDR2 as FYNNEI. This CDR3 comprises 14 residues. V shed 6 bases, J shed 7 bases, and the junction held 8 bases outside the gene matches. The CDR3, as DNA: TGTGCCAGCAGCTTGGACAGGGTTGGAAATGAGCAGTTCTTC. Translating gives CASSLDRVGNEQFF.

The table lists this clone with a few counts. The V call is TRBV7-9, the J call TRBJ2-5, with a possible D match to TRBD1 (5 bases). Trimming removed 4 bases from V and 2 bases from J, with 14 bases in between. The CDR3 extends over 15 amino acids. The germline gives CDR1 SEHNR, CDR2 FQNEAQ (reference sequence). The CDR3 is CASSSQGTTQETQYF. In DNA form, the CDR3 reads TGTGCCAGCAGCTCGCAGGGAACAACGCAAGAGACCCAGTACTTC. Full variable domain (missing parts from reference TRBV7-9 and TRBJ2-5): DTGVSQNPRHKITKRGQNVTFRCDPISEHNRLYWYRQTLGQGPEFLTYFQNEAQLEKSRLLSDRFSAERPKGSFSTLEIQRTEQGDSAMYLCASSSQGTTQETQYFGPGTRLLVL.

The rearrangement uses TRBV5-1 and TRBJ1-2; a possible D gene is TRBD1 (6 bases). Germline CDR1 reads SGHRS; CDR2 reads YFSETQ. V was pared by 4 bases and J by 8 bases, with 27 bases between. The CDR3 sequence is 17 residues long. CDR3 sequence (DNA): TGCGCCAGCAGCATTGTCCCCCCGAACCAGGGGTTGGGCGGCTACACCTTC. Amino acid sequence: CASSIVPPNQGLGGYTF. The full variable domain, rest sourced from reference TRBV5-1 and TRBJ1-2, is KAGVTQTPRYLIKTRGQQVTLSCSPISGHRSVSWYQQTPGQGLQFLFEYFSETQRNKGNFPGRFSGRQFSNSRSEMNVSTLELGDSALYLCASSIVPPNQGLGGYTFGSGTRLTVV.

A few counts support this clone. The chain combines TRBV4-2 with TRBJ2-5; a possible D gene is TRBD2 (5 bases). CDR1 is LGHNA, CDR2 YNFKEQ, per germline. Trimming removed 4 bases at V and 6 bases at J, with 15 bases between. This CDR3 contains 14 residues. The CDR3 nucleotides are TGTGCCAGCAGCCGAGAGAGCGGCTTTAAGACCCAGTACTTC. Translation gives CASSRESGFKTQYF.